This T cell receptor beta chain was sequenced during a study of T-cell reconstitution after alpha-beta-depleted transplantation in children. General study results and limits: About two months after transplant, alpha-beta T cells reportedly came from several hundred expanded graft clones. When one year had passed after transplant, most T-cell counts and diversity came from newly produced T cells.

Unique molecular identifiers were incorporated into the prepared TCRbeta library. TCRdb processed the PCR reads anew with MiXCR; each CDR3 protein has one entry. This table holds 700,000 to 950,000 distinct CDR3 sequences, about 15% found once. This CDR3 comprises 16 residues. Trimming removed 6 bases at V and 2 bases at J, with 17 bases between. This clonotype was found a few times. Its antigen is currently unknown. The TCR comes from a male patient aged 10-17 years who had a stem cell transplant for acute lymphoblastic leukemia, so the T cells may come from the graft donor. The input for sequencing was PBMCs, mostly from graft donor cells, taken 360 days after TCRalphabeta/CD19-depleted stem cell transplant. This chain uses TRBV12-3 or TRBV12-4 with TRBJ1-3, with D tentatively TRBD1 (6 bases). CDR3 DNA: TGTGCCAGCAGGAAAACAGGGCTTTTCGCTGGAAACACCATATATTTT. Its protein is CASRKTGLFAGNTIYF.